These 21 T cell receptor beta chains were sequenced from one sample in a study of identical twins. One entry per CDR3 protein, called by TCRdb with MiXCR from the 5' RACE reads. The data contain some 570,000 distinct CDR3 sequences, around 20% of them singletons. A further study also used this sample, focusing on yellow fever vaccine responses in identical twins.

Source material: CD4+ T cells sorted from blood. The receptors were sampled from a woman under 30 in good health.

The rearrangement joins TRBV7-2 to TRBJ1-2; 12 bases map to TRBD1. Germline V gives CDR1 SGHTA, CDR2 FQGNSA. After removal of 6 bases from V and 4 bases from J, the junction contained 9 bases not matched to a gene. The CDR3 is 16 amino acids. CDR3 DNA: TGTGCCAGCAGACGAACCGGGACAGGGGGCCTCTATGGCTACACCTTC. Protein: CASRRTGTGGLYGYTF.

In its sample, this clonotype was seen a few times. The chain carries TRBV5-1 and TRBJ1-2; D is unclear. In germline, CDR1 is SGHRS, CDR2 YFSETQ. This CDR3 region has 13 residues. The germline V and J ends were trimmed by 3 bases and 7 bases, with 13 bases remaining between them. The CDR3, as DNA: TGCGCCAGCAGCTCCGCCGACATGGGTGGCTACACCTTC. It encodes CASSSADMGGYTF.

This clonotype was recorded many times. The genes are TRBV20-1 and TRBJ2-2; 7 positions match TRBD1. Germline V gene data show CDR1 as DFQATT and CDR2 as SNEGSKA (reference sequence). With 2 bases clipped from V and 7 bases from J, the junction kept 10 bases outside the gene matches. The length of the CDR3 is 15 residues. In nucleotides, the CDR3 is TGCAGTGCTAGACCGCCCGCCAGGGGGTACGGGGAGCTGTTTTTT. Its translation is CSARPPARGYGELFF.

The chain is built from TRBV5-1 and TRBJ1-1, with a weak D call TRBD1 (6 bases). V lost 4 bases, J lost 11 bases, and 24 bases lay in between. This CDR3 has 15 amino acids. Germline V lookup: CDR1 SGHRS, CDR2 YFSETQ. In DNA, the CDR3 is TGCGCCAGCAGCCCCACAAATCAAGGGGGAATTGGGGCTTTCTTT. This encodes CASSPTNQGGIGAFF.

This sequence joins TRBV12-3 or TRBV12-4 and TRBJ2-7; D remains ambiguous. The ends were cut back, 4 bases at V and 3 bases at J, with 16 bases in the middle. The CDR3 has 15 amino acids. CDR3 DNA sequence: TGTGCCAGCAGTTCCCCTGCCGGGTGGCACTACGAGCAGTACTTC. This gives the protein CASSSPAGWHYEQYF.

The chain uses TRBV9 and TRBJ2-1, with a weak D call TRBD2 (5 bases). Trimming left V 0 bases short and J 9 bases short, with 10 bases between. Per the germline V gene, CDR1 is SGDLS and CDR2 is YYNGEE. This CDR3 region has 13 residues. CDR3 loop: CASSVGGYGEQFF. For the CDR3, the DNA is TGTGCCAGCAGCGTAGGCGGGTACGGTGAGCAGTTCTTC.

This chain connects TRBV7-9 to TRBJ1-1; TRBD1 is a possible D gene (6 bases). V was clipped by 5 bases and J by 2 bases, with 15 bases between them. The CDR3 is made up of 15 amino acids. Germline V gives CDR1 SEHNR, CDR2 FQNEAQ (reference sequence). CDR3 region: CASSRGQTLNTEAFF. DNA for the CDR3: TGTGCCAGCAGCCGCGGACAGACCCTTAACACTGAAGCTTTCTTT.

Ten or more counts support this clonotype. This chain links TRBV5-1 with TRBJ2-2; 8 bases match TRBD1. Per the germline V gene, CDR1 is SGHRS and CDR2 is YFSETQ. V lost 3 bases, J lost 10 bases, and 5 bases stayed unmatched. This CDR3 has 13 residues. CDR3 residues: CASSSRQGLELFF. The CDR3 DNA reads TGCGCCAGCAGCTCAAGACAGGGGTTGGAGCTGTTTTTT.

The chain links TRBV11-3 to TRBJ2-3, with a possible D match to TRBD2 (6 bases). The CDR3 totals 13 residues. From germline, CDR1 is SGHNT and CDR2 YENEEA. V shed 5 bases and J shed 2 bases, with 8 bases lying between them. The CDR3 here is CASSRGNTDTQYF. DNA for the CDR3: TGTGCCAGCAGCCGGGGGAACACAGATACGCAGTATTTT.

This chain's CDR3 is CASSETSRGLDEQFF. The CDR3 DNA sequence: TGTGCCAGCAGCGAAACTAGCAGGGGTCTGGATGAGCAGTTCTTC. The chain couples TRBV9 to TRBJ2-1, with D possibly called TRBD1 or TRBD2 (6 bases each). V was trimmed by 3 bases and J by 8 bases, leaving 18 bases between them. Germline V lookup: CDR1 SGDLS, CDR2 YYNGEE. The CDR3 is made up of 15 amino acids.

This sequence joins TRBV12-3 or TRBV12-4 and TRBJ1-6; 9 bases match TRBD1. Trimming cost V 5 bases and J 7 bases; bases outside gene matches: 3. CDR3 length equals 14 residues. The CDR3 here is CASSITGGNSPLHF. The CDR3 DNA reads TGTGCCAGCAGTATTACAGGGGGCAATTCACCCCTCCACTTT.

V usage is TRBV5-1 and J usage is TRBJ2-7; TRBD1 or TRBD2 may be the D gene (6 bases each). V dropped 5 bases and J dropped 0 bases, with 18 bases sitting between them. The germline V gene encodes CDR1 SGHRS and CDR2 YFSETQ. The CDR3 is 16 amino acids. The CDR3 here is CASRMGAEGSSYEQYF. The DNA for the CDR3 is TGCGCCAGCAGGATGGGGGCGGAGGGTAGCTCCTACGAGCAGTACTTC.

The chain is built from TRBV3-1 and TRBJ1-2; no firm D call. V lost 0 bases and J lost 2, with 13 bases in between. This CDR3 region has 16 residues. Per germline, CDR1 LGHDT and CDR2 YNNKEL (reference sequence). The CDR3 DNA sequence: TGTGCCAGCAGCCAAGAGGCGTCCCAAGCGAACTATGGCTACACCTTC. Encoded protein: CASSQEASQANYGYTF.

This clonotype was counted only a few times. This chain joins TRBV9 and TRBJ2-5; D is undetermined. Between the trimmed V and J ends, which lost 0 bases and 5 bases, there was a span of 11 bases. This CDR3 comprises 14 residues. Germline values: CDR1 SGDLS, CDR2 YYNGEE. DNA of the CDR3: TGTGCCAGCAGCGTAGCACACTCCTGGGAGACCCAGTACTTC. Translating it yields CASSVAHSWETQYF.

This chain uses TRBV5-1 with TRBJ2-2, with TRBD1 matching over 9 bases. The CDR3 spans 16 residues. V trimming: 2 bases; J trimming: 5 bases; junction bases outside the gene matches: 7. CDR1 is SGHRS, CDR2 YFSETQ, per germline. This CDR3 reads CASSFPGQGLTGELFF. In DNA, the CDR3 is TGCGCCAGCAGCTTTCCGGGACAGGGTTTGACCGGGGAGCTGTTTTTT.

The chain is built from TRBV23-1 and TRBJ2-1; no definite D call. TRBV23-1 is marked as an open reading frame, function uncertain. CDR3 length: 11 residues. The V gene lost 11 bases and the J gene lost 4 bases, with 9 bases spanning the gap. The CDR3 loop reads CADGRYNEQFF. CDR3 bases: TGCGCCGACGGGCGTTACAATGAGCAGTTCTTC.

This clonotype was recorded a few times. The V gene is TRBV24-1, the J gene TRBJ2-2; the match to TRBD2 covers 9 bases. Germline CDR1 is KGHDR and CDR2 is SFDVKD. The ends lost 7 bases at V and 8 bases at J; junction bases unmatched: 10. This CDR3 is built from 15 residues. The CDR3 nucleotides are TGTGCCACCAGCGGGCAGGGACTAGCCGCTGGGGAGCTGTTTTTT. Residues: CATSGQGLAAGELFF.

This clonotype was seen only a few times. The V and J genes are TRBV27 and TRBJ2-3, with TRBD2 identical over 8 bases. Germline loops: CDR1 MNHEY, CDR2 SMNVEV (reference sequence). The junction had 14 bases not matched to a gene; V was cut back by 11 bases and J by 1 base. CDR3 length: 16 amino acids. CDR3 in DNA: TGTGCCGTACAACCGCTCCAAGCGGGGGGCACAGATACGCAGTATTTT. Translated: CAVQPLQAGGTDTQYF.

This clonotype came up a few times. The DNA for the CDR3 is TGTGCCAGCAGTGAAGGAGGGAATCCGACAGATACGCAGTATTTT. The encoded protein is CASSEGGNPTDTQYF. This sequence joins TRBV25-1 and TRBJ2-3, with D perhaps TRBD2 (6 bases). Trimming took off 2 bases at V and 3 bases at J, with 12 bases between the two ends. The CDR3 has 15 residues. Germline lookup yields CDR1 MGHDK and CDR2 SYGVNS.

The CDR3 DNA sequence: TGCGCCAGCAGTACGAGGCAGGGGGGCACAGATACGCAGTATTTT. Protein product: CASSTRQGGTDTQYF. The genes are TRBV5-1 and TRBJ2-3; 7 positions match TRBD1. Germline loops: CDR1 SGHRS, CDR2 YFSETQ. V was pared by 5 bases and J by 1 base, with 7 bases of the junction left unmatched. The CDR3 covers 15 residues. Full variable domain (missing parts from reference TRBV5-1 and TRBJ2-3): KAGVTQTPRYLIKTRGQQVTLSCSPISGHRSVSWYQQTPGQGLQFLFEYFSETQRNKGNFPGRFSGRQFSNSRSEMNVSTLELGDSALYLCASSTRQGGTDTQYFGPGTRLTVL.

This clonotype has a single count. The chain has TRBV20-1 and TRBJ2-7; no firm D call. The CDR3 length is 13 residues. The germline gives CDR1 DFQATT, CDR2 SNEGSKA (reference sequence). V lost 1 base, J lost 2 bases, and 9 bases lay in between. DNA of the CDR3: TGCAGTGCTAGAGCTATTCCGGCCTACGAGCAGTACTTC. It encodes CSARAIPAYEQYF.